This record covers a single T cell receptor beta chain. V lost 0 bases and J lost 8; bases outside the gene matches: 3. The CDR3 has 14 amino acids. Germline lookup yields CDR1 SGHTA and CDR2 FQGNSA. The entry originates in a study of patients and donors after allogeneic stem cell transplantation. TCRdb itself ran the RT-PCR reads through MiXCR, one entry per CDR3 protein. The profile shows tens of thousands of distinct CDR3 sequences, around 28% of them singletons. Specimen: blood, either unsorted or a sorted T cell fraction (not recorded which). The chain joins TRBV7-2 to TRBJ1-2; 10 bases align to TRBD1. This clonotype was sampled from a human donor who was either an allogeneic HSCT recipient or a stem cell or donor lymphocyte infusion donor (not recorded which). It is not recorded whose cells these are; they may come from a transplant donor. CDR3 sequence (DNA): TGTGCCAGCAGCTTAGCGACAGGGGGCCAGGGCTACACCTTC. Protein sequence: CASSLATGGQGYTF.